This T cell receptor beta chain was observed in a study of blood T cells in healthy people across ages. Whole-study results and caveats: The study regarded diversity estimates from one million T cells as underestimates.

Trimming removed 4 bases at V and 13 bases at J, with 39 bases between. CDR1 is SGDLS and CDR2 is YYNGEE in the germline V gene. This CDR3 is 20 amino acids long. Comment on this clonotype: Its specificity is unknown.

Total RNA amounts of at least 5 micrograms were extracted per sample. A sample-barcoded 5' primer and a J-beta primer mix were used in a second PCR of roughly 6 to 12 cycles. TCRdb reanalysed the 5' RACE reads using MiXCR and keeps one entry per CDR3 protein. The sample has 1.5 million to 2 million distinct CDR3 sequences, approximately 28% seen once. The V gene is TRBV9, the J gene TRBJ2-4, with D perhaps matching TRBD2 (5 bases). The sequenced sample consisted of blood. The receptor was derived from a woman aged 30 to 39 in good health. CDR3 in DNA: TGTGCCAGCAGCACCCCAATACTAGTTGGAGCGGCCTTTCATGGTAATGAGCAGTACTTC. Amino acid sequence: CASSTPILVGAAFHGNEQYF.